This passage covers 14 T cell receptor beta chains from one sample sequenced in a study of blood T cell repertoires in COVID-19. Repertoires were generated with immunoSEQ multiplex PCR, while TCRdb's copy carries only in-frame clones and drops some. The table includes 250,000 to 300,000 clones, around 86% detected once. Sequencing was carried out using peripheral blood. These receptors came from a man in his late teens or twenties with active or convalescent COVID-19.

The chain combines TRBV30 with TRBJ1-3; 7 bases fit TRBD1. Germline CDR1 and CDR2: GTSNPN and SVGIG (reference sequence). The CDR3 is 13 residues long. The V gene end was trimmed by 5 bases and the J gene end by 8 bases; junction bases not matched to a gene: 9. This CDR3 reads CAWELRQGYTIYF. As DNA, the CDR3 is TGTGCCTGGGAACTAAGACAGGGTTACACCATATATTTT.

The CDR3 nucleotides are TGTGCCACTAATCGGGGGGGGCACACAGATACGCAGTATTTT. Translated, it gives CATNRGGHTDTQYF. J is TRBJ2-3 and V is TRBV19, with TRBD2 identical over 8 bases. Germline V gives CDR1 LNHDA, CDR2 SQIVND (reference sequence). This CDR3 spans 14 amino acids. The ends lost 10 bases at V and 2 bases at J; junction bases unmatched: 8.

The chain couples TRBV3-1 (or the pseudogene TRBV3-2) to TRBJ1-6; 7 bases line up with TRBD1. J was trimmed by 8 bases and V by 1 base; bases with no gene match: 5. The CDR3 runs to 15 residues. Germline values: CDR1 LGHDT, CDR2 YNNKEL (reference sequence). This chain's CDR3 is CASSQAIGGDSPLHF. The CDR3 DNA reads as TGTGCCAGCAGCCAAGCTATAGGGGGCGATTCACCCCTCCACTTT.

The chain couples TRBV6-6 to TRBJ1-3; 7 nucleotides align to TRBD1. J lost 3 bases, V lost 5 bases, and 13 bases had no gene match. Germline CDR1 MNHNY, CDR2 SVGAGI (reference sequence). The CDR3 length is 17 residues. The DNA of the CDR3 is TGTGCCAGCAGTCGTTCAGGGGGATCGTCGAGTGGAAACACCATATATTTT. Protein product: CASSRSGGSSSGNTIYF.

In regard to this clone: The same CDR3 can be traced to other DNA sequences in this sample. The chain uses TRBV6-5 and TRBJ2-7; D is possibly TRBD1 (5 bases). V lost 4 bases and J lost 1, with 8 bases in between. The CDR3 covers 13 residues. Germline CDR1 reads MNHEY; CDR2 reads SVGAGI. CDR3 sequence reads: CASSWGGSYEQYF. The CDR3 DNA reads as TGTGCCAGCAGTTGGGGCGGATCCTACGAGCAGTACTTC.

The V and J genes are TRBV5-1 and TRBJ1-1; a possible D gene is TRBD1 (6 bases). Germline CDR1 reads SGHRS; CDR2 reads YFSETQ. Trimming pared 3 bases from V and 1 base from J, leaving 10 bases between. The CDR3 contains 14 residues. This CDR3 is CASSYLGGNTEAFF. The CDR3 DNA sequence: TGCGCCAGCAGCTACTTAGGGGGGAACACTGAAGCTTTCTTT.

This chain uses TRBV6-6 with TRBJ1-5; 8 bases line up with TRBD1. V shed 6 bases, J shed 2 bases, and the junction held 9 bases outside the gene matches. This CDR3 has 16 amino acids. Germline assignment: CDR1 MNHNY and CDR2 SVGAGI (reference sequence). The CDR3 region is CASRPRDRGGNQPQHF. DNA of the CDR3: TGTGCCAGCAGACCCCGAGACAGGGGCGGCAATCAGCCCCAGCATTTT.

This CDR3 reads CASSLTRGSAEAFF. The CDR3 bases are TGTGCCAGCAGCCTCACCCGGGGGAGCGCTGAAGCTTTCTTT. The J gene is TRBJ1-1, the V gene TRBV11-1, with TRBD1 as a possible D gene (5 bases). Germline V CDR1 and CDR2: SGHAT, FQDESV (reference sequence). Trimming took off 5 bases at V and 6 bases at J, with 16 bases between the two ends. This CDR3 is 14 amino acids long.

V and J are TRBV27 and TRBJ2-1; unclear D gene. Germline loops: CDR1 MNHEY, CDR2 SMNVEV (reference sequence). V lost 2 bases, J lost 6 bases, and 5 bases lay in between. The CDR3 extends over 12 amino acids. CDR3 sequence: CASSLTGNEQFF. The CDR3 nucleotides read TGTGCCAGCAGTTTAACGGGCAATGAGCAGTTCTTC.

CDR3 DNA sequence: TGTGCCAGCAGCCCCCAGAGCATCGGGGGAACTGGAAACACCATATATTTT. Translating gives CASSPQSIGGTGNTIYF. The rearrangement links TRBV11-2 to TRBJ1-3; TRBD1 is a possible D gene (5 bases). V gave up 5 bases and J gave up 2 bases, with 19 bases separating them. Looked up from germline, CDR1 is SGHAT and CDR2 is FQNNGV. The CDR3 is 17 amino acids.

The genes are TRBV27 and TRBJ1-2; possibly TRBD1 for D (5 bases). Germline assignment: CDR1 MNHEY and CDR2 SMNVEV (reference sequence). This CDR3 spans 12 amino acids. V was trimmed by 6 bases and J by 4 bases, leaving 9 bases between them. CDR3 sequence reads: CASRGGLYGYTF. The CDR3 DNA reads as TGTGCCAGCAGGGGGGGACTCTATGGCTACACCTTC.

This chain links TRBV9 with TRBJ1-2, with 9 nucleotides matching TRBD1. Germline V gene lookup returns CDR1 SGDLS and CDR2 YYNGEE. Trimming at V came to 1 base and at J to 4 bases, leaving 5 bases not matched to a gene. The CDR3 runs 15 residues. CDR3 residues: CASSVMGQGTYGYTF. CDR3 in DNA: TGTGCCAGCAGCGTAATGGGACAGGGAACCTATGGCTACACCTTC.

The genes are TRBV5-4 and TRBJ2-3; no definite D call. Germline CDR1 and CDR2: SGHNT and YYREEE (reference sequence). The CDR3 is 15 residues long. V lost 3 bases to trimming and J lost 0 bases, with 11 bases between them. CDR3 DNA sequence: TGTGCCAGCAGCTCAGGTCCCACTAGCACAGATACGCAGTATTTT. This encodes CASSSGPTSTDTQYF.

The chain employs TRBV5-8 and TRBJ2-7; 7 bases map to TRBD1. V shed 1 base, J shed 5 bases, and the junction held 0 bases outside the gene matches. This CDR3 contains 12 residues. The germline V gene encodes CDR1 SGHTS and CDR2 YDEGEE. The CDR3 DNA sequence: TGTGCCAGCAGCTTGAGGGGGCACGAGCAGTACTTC. It specifies CASSLRGHEQYF.